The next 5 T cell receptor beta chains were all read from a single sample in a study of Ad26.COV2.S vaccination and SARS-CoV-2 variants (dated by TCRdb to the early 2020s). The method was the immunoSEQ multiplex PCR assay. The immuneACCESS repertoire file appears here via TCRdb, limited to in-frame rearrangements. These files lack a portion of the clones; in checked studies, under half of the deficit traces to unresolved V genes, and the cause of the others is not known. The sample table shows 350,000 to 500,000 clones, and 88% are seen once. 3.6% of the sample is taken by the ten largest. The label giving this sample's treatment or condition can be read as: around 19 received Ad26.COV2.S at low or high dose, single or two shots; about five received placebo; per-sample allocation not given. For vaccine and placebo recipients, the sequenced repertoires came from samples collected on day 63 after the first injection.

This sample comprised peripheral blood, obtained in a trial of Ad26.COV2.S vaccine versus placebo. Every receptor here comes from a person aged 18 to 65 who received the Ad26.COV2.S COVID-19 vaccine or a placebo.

DNA of the CDR3: TGTGCCAGCAGTCGCTCCTCCCAGGAGACCCAGTACTTC. This encodes CASSRSSQETQYF. This rearrangement joins TRBV6-5 to TRBJ2-5; D ambiguous. V was shortened by 5 bases and J by 5 bases, with 12 bases between the two germline ends. CDR1 and CDR2 from the germline V gene are MNHEY and SVGAGI. This CDR3 has 13 amino acids.

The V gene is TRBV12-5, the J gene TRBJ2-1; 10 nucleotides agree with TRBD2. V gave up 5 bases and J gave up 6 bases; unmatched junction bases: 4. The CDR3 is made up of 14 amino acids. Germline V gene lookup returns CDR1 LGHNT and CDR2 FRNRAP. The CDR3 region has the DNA TGTGCTAGTGGTAGGAGCGGGGGGGGCAATGAGCAGTTCTTC. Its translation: CASGRSGGGNEQFF.

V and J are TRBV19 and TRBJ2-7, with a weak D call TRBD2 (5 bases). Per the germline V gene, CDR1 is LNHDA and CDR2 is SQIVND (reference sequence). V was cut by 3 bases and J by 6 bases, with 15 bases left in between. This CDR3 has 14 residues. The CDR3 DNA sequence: TGTGCCAGTAGTATTTCGGCAGACGCGGGCGAGCAGTACTTC. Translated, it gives CASSISADAGEQYF.

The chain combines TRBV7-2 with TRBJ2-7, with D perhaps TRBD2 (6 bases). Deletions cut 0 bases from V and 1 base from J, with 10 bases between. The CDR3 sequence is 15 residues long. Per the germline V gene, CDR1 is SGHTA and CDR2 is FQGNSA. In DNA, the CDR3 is TGTGCCAGCAGCTTAGCCGGGGGTCGATCCTACGAGCAGTACTTC. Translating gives CASSLAGGRSYEQYF.

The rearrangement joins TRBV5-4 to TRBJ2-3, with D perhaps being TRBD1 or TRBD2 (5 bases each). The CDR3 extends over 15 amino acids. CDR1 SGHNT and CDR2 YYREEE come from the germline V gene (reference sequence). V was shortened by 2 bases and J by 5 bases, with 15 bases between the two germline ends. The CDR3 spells CASSFFGARGDTQYF. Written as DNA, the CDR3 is TGTGCCAGCAGCTTTTTCGGCGCGAGGGGAGATACGCAGTATTTT.